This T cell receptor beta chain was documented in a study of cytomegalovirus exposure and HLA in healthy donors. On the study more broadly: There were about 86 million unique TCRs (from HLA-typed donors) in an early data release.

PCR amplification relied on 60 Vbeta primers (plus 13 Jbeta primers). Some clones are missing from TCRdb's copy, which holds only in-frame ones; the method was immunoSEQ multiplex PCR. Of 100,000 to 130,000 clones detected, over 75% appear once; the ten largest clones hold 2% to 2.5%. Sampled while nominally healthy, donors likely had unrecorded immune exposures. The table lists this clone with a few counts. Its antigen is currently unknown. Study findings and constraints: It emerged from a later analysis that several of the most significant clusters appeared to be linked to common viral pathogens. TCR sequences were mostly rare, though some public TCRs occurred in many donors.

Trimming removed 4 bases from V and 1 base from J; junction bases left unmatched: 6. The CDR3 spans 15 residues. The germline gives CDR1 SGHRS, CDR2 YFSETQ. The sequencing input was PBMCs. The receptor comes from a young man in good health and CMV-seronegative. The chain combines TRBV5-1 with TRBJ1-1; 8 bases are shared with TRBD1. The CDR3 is CASSPGQGWNTEAFF. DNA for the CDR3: TGCGCCAGCAGCCCCGGACAGGGATGGAACACTGAAGCTTTCTTT.